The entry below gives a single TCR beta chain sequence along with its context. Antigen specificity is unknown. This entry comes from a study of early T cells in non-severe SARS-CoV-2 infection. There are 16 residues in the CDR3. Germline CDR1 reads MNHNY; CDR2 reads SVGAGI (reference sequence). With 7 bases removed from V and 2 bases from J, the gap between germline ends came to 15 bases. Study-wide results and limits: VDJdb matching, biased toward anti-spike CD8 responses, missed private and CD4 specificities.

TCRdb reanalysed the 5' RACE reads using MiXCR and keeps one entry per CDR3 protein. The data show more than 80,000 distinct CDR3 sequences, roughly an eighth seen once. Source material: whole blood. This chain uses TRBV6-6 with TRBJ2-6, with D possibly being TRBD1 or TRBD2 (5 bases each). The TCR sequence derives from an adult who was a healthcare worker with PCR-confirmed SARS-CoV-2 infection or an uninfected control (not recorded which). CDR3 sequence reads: CASNPWGSAGANVLTF. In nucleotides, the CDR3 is TGTGCCAGCAACCCGTGGGGGTCGGCTGGGGCCAACGTCCTGACTTTC.